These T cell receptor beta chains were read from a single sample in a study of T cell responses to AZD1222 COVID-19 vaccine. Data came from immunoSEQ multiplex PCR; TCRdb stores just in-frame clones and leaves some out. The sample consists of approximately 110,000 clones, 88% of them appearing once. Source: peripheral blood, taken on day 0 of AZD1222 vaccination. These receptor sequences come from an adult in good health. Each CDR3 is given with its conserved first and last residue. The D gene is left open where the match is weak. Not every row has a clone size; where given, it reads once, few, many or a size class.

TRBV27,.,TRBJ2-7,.,CASSLYAGASYEQYF,TGTGCCAGCAGTTTATATGCAGGGGCGTCCTACGAGCAGTACTTC
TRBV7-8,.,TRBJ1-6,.,CASSLEVGRVRTLHF,TGTGCCAGCAGCTTAGAGGTCGGGCGGGTACGGACCCTCCACTTT
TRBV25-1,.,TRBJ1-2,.,CASSEYLGGEGGYTF,TGTGCCAGCAGTGAATACCTGGGAGGGGAGGGTGGCTACACCTTC
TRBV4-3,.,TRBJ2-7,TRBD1,CASSPGTGLYEQYF,TGCGCCAGCAGTCCCGGGACAGGGTTGTACGAGCAGTACTTC
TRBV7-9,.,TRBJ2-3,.,CASSLQGTGDTQYF,TGTGCCAGCAGCTTACAGGGCACCGGAGATACGCAGTATTTT
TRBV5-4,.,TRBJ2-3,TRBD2,CASSPSSGGHGSTDTQYF,TGTGCCAGCAGCCCTTCTAGCGGGGGTCACGGTAGCACAGATACGCAGTATTTT
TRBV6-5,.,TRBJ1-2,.,CASSPGVLRGGYTF,TGTGCCAGCAGTCCTGGGGTCCTTAGGGGTGGCTACACCTTC
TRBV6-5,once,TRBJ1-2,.,CASNLRATSHGYTF,TGTGCCAGCAATCTCCGGGCCACGAGCCATGGCTACACCTTC
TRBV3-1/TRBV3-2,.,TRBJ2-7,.,CASSLRQSYEQYF,TGTGCCAGCAGCCTACGACAGTCCTACGAGCAGTACTTC
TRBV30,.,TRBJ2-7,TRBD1,CAWRKTGTGGEQYF,TGTGCCTGGCGTAAGACCGGGACAGGGGGGGAGCAGTACTTC
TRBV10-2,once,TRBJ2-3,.,CASSEGGTDTQYF,TGCGCCAGCAGTGAGGGGGGCACAGATACGCAGTATTTT
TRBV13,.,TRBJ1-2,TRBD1,CASSLTGTGVYGYTF,TGTGCCAGCAGCTTAACCGGGACAGGGGTGTATGGCTACACCTTC
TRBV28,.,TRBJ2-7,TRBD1,CASSSYAGQAYEQYF,TGTGCCAGCAGTTCCTACGCGGGACAGGCTTACGAGCAGTACTTC
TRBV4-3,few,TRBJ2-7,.,CASSQGWAGGGYEQYF,TGCGCCAGCAGCCAAGGGTGGGCAGGGGGAGGGTACGAGCAGTACTTC
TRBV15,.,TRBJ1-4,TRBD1,CATSSRQGTGDEKLFF,TGTGCCACCAGCAGCAGACAAGGGACAGGGGATGAAAAACTGTTTTTT
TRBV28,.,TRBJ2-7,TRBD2,CASSLGLAGDHEQYF,TGTGCCAGCAGTTTAGGGCTAGCGGGAGACCACGAGCAGTACTTC
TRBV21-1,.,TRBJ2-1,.,CASSILAGEAYNEQFF,TGTGCCAGCAGCATTCTAGCGGGAGAGGCCTACAATGAGCAGTTCTTC
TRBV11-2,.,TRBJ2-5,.,CASSLGSRGETQYF,TGTGCCAGCAGCTTAGGGTCGCGTGGGGAGACCCAGTACTTC
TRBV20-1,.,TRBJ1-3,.,CSASYPPDGSYSGNTIYF,TGCAGTGCTAGTTACCCCCCGGACGGATCCTACTCTGGAAACACCATATATTTT
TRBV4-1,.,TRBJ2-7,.,CASSQGEWGGSEQYF,TGCGCCAGCAGCCAAGGGGAGTGGGGGGGCTCCGAGCAGTACTTC
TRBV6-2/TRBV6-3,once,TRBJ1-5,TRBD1,CASSSIPTTGGYKGIYQPQHF,TGTGCCAGCAGCTCCATACCTACGACAGGGGGGTATAAAGGGATTTATCAGCCCCAGCATTTT
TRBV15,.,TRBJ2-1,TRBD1,CATYSGQGRREQFF,TGTGCCACCTACTCGGGACAGGGAAGGCGAGAGCAGTTCTTC
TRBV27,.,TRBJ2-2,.,CASSFSGEDTGELFF,TGTGCCAGCAGTTTTTCTGGTGAGGACACCGGGGAGCTGTTTTTT
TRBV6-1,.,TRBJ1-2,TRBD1,CASSAGVTGGFYGYTF,TGTGCCAGCAGTGCCGGGGTCACAGGGGGCTTCTATGGCTACACCTTC
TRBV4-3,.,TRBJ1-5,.,CASSQGVQGHQPQHF,TGCGCCAGCAGCCAAGGGGTTCAGGGTCATCAGCCCCAGCATTTT
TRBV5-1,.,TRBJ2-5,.,CASSFLETQYF,TGCGCCAGCAGCTTCTTAGAGACCCAGTACTTC
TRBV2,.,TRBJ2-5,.,CASSRDTRETQYF,TGTGCCAGCAGTAGGGACACCAGAGAGACCCAGTACTTC
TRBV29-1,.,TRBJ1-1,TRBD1,CSVESDRGTEAFF,TGCAGCGTTGAGAGTGACAGGGGCACTGAAGCTTTCTTT
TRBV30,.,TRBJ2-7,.,CAWSAGTTYEQYF,TGTGCCTGGAGTGCCGGGACCACCTACGAGCAGTACTTC
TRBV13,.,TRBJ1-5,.,CASSQGGNQPQHF,TGTGCCAGCAGCCAAGGGGGAAATCAGCCCCAGCATTTT
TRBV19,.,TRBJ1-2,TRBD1,CASRNDRGIGYGYTF,TGTGCCAGTAGAAACGACAGGGGAATAGGCTATGGCTACACCTTC
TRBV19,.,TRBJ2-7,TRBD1,CASSTGQGRYEQYF,TGTGCCAGTAGTACCGGACAGGGGCGATACGAGCAGTACTTC
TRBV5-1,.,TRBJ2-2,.,CASSLPSTGELFF,TGCGCCAGCAGCTTGCCTAGTACCGGGGAGCTGTTTTTT
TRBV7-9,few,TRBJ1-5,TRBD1,CASSFPGQAAPQPQHF,TGTGCCAGCAGCTTCCCCGGACAGGCGGCCCCTCAGCCCCAGCATTTT
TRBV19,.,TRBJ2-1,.,CASSISRTPYNEQFF,TGTGCCAGTAGTATCTCCCGAACCCCCTACAATGAGCAGTTCTTC
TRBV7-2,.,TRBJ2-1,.,CASSLVLTGRNNEQFF,TGTGCCAGCAGCTTAGTTCTTACAGGGAGAAACAATGAGCAGTTCTTC
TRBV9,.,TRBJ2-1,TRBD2,CASSARLADINEQFF,TGTGCCAGCAGCGCAAGACTAGCGGACATCAATGAGCAGTTCTTC
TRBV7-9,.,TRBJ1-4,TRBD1,CASSFGQAQPATNEKLFF,TGTGCCAGCAGCTTCGGACAGGCCCAACCTGCAACTAATGAAAAACTGTTTTTT
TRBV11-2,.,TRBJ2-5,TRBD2,CASSLTRTSGEETQYF,TGTGCCAGCAGCTTAACCCGGACTAGCGGGGAGGAGACCCAGTACTTC
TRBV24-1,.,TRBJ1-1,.,CATSLTGTTEAFF,TGTGCCACCAGCTTGACGGGGACCACTGAAGCTTTCTTT
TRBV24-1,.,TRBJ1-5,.,CATSPGVGNQPQHF,TGTGCCACCAGTCCTGGGGTGGGCAATCAGCCCCAGCATTTT
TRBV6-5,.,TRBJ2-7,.,CASAGSGTYEQYF,TGTGCCAGCGCGGGATCCGGGACCTACGAGCAGTACTTC
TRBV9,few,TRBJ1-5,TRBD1,CASSPQGGNQPQHF,TGTGCCAGCAGCCCCCAGGGGGGGAATCAGCCCCAGCATTTT
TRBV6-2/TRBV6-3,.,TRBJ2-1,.,CASSHFNEQFF,TGTGCCAGCAGTCACTTCAATGAGCAGTTCTTC
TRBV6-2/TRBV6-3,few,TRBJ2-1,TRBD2,CASSLLAGYKQFF,TGTGCCAGCAGTCTGCTAGCGGGGTATAAGCAGTTCTTC
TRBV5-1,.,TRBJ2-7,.,CASSLDDTSSGLRQYF,TGCGCCAGCAGCTTGGATGATACTAGCAGCGGTTTGAGGCAGTACTTC
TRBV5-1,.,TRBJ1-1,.,CASKGQVGLNTEAFF,TGCGCCAGCAAGGGACAAGTGGGGCTGAACACTGAAGCTTTCTTT
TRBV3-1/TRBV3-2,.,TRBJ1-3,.,CASSQGRGANIFYTIYF,TGTGCCAGCAGCCAAGGGAGAGGGGCGAACATTTTTTACACCATATATTTT
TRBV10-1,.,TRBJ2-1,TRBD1,CASSEEGAALNEQFF,TGCGCCAGCAGTGAGGAGGGGGCCGCGCTCAATGAGCAGTTCTTC
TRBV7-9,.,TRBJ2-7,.,CASSYPDGNPSYEQYF,TGTGCCAGCAGCTACCCGGACGGTAACCCGTCCTACGAGCAGTACTTC
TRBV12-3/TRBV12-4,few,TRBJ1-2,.,CASSRLRIYGYTF,TGTGCCAGCAGCCGCCTTCGTATCTATGGCTACACCTTC
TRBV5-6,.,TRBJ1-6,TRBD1,CASSLTGGSPLHF,TGTGCCAGCAGCTTGACAGGGGGATCACCCCTCCACTTT
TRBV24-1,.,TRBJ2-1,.,CATSAGRNNEQFF,TGTGCCACCTCGGCGGGGCGGAACAATGAGCAGTTCTTC
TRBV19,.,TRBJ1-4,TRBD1,CASTLGQGINEKLFF,TGTGCCAGTACCCTGGGACAGGGGATTAATGAAAAACTGTTTTTT
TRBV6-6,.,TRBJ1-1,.,CASSYSQDRRATEAFF,TGTGCCAGCAGTTACTCCCAAGACAGGAGGGCCACTGAAGCTTTCTTT
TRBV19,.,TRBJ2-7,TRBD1,CASSISSGTGVSEQYF,TGTGCCAGTAGTATTAGTTCCGGGACAGGGGTTTCCGAGCAGTACTTC
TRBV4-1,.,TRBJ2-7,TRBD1,CASSSTGLDEQYF,TGCGCCAGCAGCTCGACAGGGTTGGACGAGCAGTACTTC